Each of the 15 T cell receptor beta chains below was sequenced from the same sample in a study of T cells in Graves' hyperthyroidism and ophthalmopathy. The source material, RNA transcripts, was used to amplify TCR beta CDR3 regions. With the HTBI primer set, the TCR CDR3 went through a first round of RT-PCR. TCRdb reprocessed the multiplex PCR reads with MiXCR, giving one entry per CDR3 protein. In the table there are some 300,000 distinct CDR3 sequences, approximately 18% of which are singletons. The specimen sequenced was blood. The receptors originated from a man aged 50-59 years with Graves' ophthalmopathy.

This clonotype has a count of ten or more. V and J are TRBV6-1 and TRBJ1-5; possibly TRBD1 for D (6 bases). V was shortened by 1 base and J by 0 bases, with 10 bases between the two germline ends. This CDR3 has 16 residues. Germline loops: CDR1 MNHNS, CDR2 SASEGT. CDR3 residues: CASSEEIRGSNQPQHF. The CDR3 nucleotides are TGTGCCAGCAGTGAAGAAATCAGGGGTAGCAATCAGCCCCAGCATTTT.

The chain employs TRBV13 and TRBJ2-3, with D hard to call. This CDR3 spans 14 amino acids. In germline, CDR1 is PRHDT, CDR2 FYEKMQ (reference sequence). Trimming took 4 bases from V and 0 from J, leaving 8 bases between them. In DNA, the CDR3 is TGTGCCAGCAGCTACGGGCCCAGCACAGATACGCAGTATTTT. The encoded protein is CASSYGPSTDTQYF.

The gene calls are TRBV28 and TRBJ1-2; TRBD1 aligns across 9 bases. CDR1 and CDR2 (germline): MDHEN, SYDVKM. V lost 6 bases to trimming and J lost 6 bases; unmatched junction nucleotides: 8. The CDR3 runs 14 residues. For the CDR3, the DNA is TGTGCCAGCAGCCTATTGGACAGGGGCGATGGCTACACCTTC. It translates to CASSLLDRGDGYTF.

This chain joins TRBV3-1 and TRBJ1-6; weak D call: TRBD1 (5 bases). Trimming removed 0 bases from V and 9 bases from J, with 12 bases in between. Germline V gives CDR1 LGHDT, CDR2 YNNKEL (reference sequence). The CDR3 loop spans 15 amino acids. This chain's CDR3 is CASSQEPGRGSPLHF. DNA for the CDR3: TGTGCCAGCAGCCAAGAACCAGGGAGAGGTTCACCCCTCCACTTT.

The CDR3 spells CASSSRGGYANTGELFF. Here the CDR3 DNA reads TGTGCCAGCAGCTCTCGGGGGGGTTACGCGAACACCGGGGAGCTGTTTTTT. The chain has TRBV5-5 and TRBJ2-2, with TRBD2 matching over 8 bases. The CDR3 sequence is 17 residues long. Germline CDR1 SGHKS, CDR2 YYEKEE (reference sequence). After removal of 3 bases from V and 0 bases from J, the junction contained 7 bases not matched to a gene.

The V and J genes are TRBV2 and TRBJ1-4, with D unresolved. The CDR3 contains 10 residues. With 8 bases removed from V and 8 bases from J, the gap between germline ends came to 6 bases. Per the germline V gene, CDR1 is SNHLY and CDR2 is FYNNEI. CDR3 loop: CASSTEKLFF. In DNA form, the CDR3 reads TGTGCCAGCTCGACGGAAAAACTGTTTTTT.

This clonotype was counted at least ten times. This chain joins TRBV20-1 and TRBJ2-7; a weak D match, TRBD1 (5 bases). Trimming pared 6 bases from V and 0 bases from J, leaving 15 bases between. Germline-derived CDR1 and CDR2 are DFQATT and SNEGSKA (reference sequence). This CDR3 contains 14 residues. In DNA form, the CDR3 reads TGCAGTGCCCGACAAATGGACAACTCCTACGAGCAGTACTTC. It specifies CSARQMDNSYEQYF.

This rearrangement joins TRBV12-3 or TRBV12-4 to TRBJ1-5; no clear D gene. The CDR3 contains 13 residues. The V end was cut by 6 bases, the J end by 0 bases, with 6 bases between. The CDR3 here is CASSQHSNQPQHF. The CDR3 coding sequence is TGTGCCAGCAGCCAGCATAGCAATCAGCCCCAGCATTTT.

The rearrangement links TRBV20-1 to TRBJ2-1; TRBD2 agrees at 11 bases. The trim removed 6 bases at V and 7 bases at J, leaving 8 bases unmatched. Germline V CDR1 and CDR2: DFQATT, SNEGSKA (reference sequence). The CDR3 totals 14 residues. The CDR3 loop reads CSARLAGSKNEQFF. CDR3 DNA: TGCAGTGCACGACTAGCGGGAAGTAAAAATGAGCAGTTCTTC.

At least ten counts were recorded for this clonotype. This sequence joins TRBV5-1 and TRBJ1-1; D is perhaps TRBD1 (6 bases). CDR3 length: 14 amino acids. V was pared by 3 bases and J by 4 bases, with 13 bases between. Germline V CDR1 and CDR2: SGHRS, YFSETQ. The CDR3 is CASSSQGGVTEAFF. The CDR3 DNA reads TGCGCCAGCAGCTCACAGGGAGGGGTCACTGAAGCTTTCTTT.

This chain connects TRBV11-1 to TRBJ2-1; 7 positions agree with TRBD1. V was pared by 5 bases and J by 9 bases, with 10 bases of the junction left unmatched. This CDR3 spans 14 amino acids. Germline lookup yields CDR1 SGHAT and CDR2 FQDESV (reference sequence). CDR3 DNA sequence: TGTGCCAGCAGCCCTCAGGGGGTGGGTAGTGAGCAGTTCTTC. Residues: CASSPQGVGSEQFF.

This clonotype showed up just a few times. This rearrangement joins TRBV28 to TRBJ1-2, with D maybe TRBD1 (5 bases). Germline V gives CDR1 MDHEN, CDR2 SYDVKM. V lost 3 bases, J lost 5 bases, and 10 bases lay in between. The CDR3 is made up of 13 amino acids. CDR3 nucleotides: TGTGCCAGCAGTTTCAGGGTCGGGTATGGCTACACCTTC. It is translated as CASSFRVGYGYTF.

The chain employs TRBV3-1 and TRBJ1-1; perhaps TRBD1 as D (5 bases). V lost 1 base to trimming and J lost 10 bases, with 19 bases between them. The CDR3 is 15 residues long. Germline assignment: CDR1 LGHDT and CDR2 YNNKEL (reference sequence). DNA for the CDR3: TGTGCCAGCAGCCAAGGTAAACGGGGGGTGTCGGGAGCTTTCTTT. This sequence encodes CASSQGKRGVSGAFF.

This chain links TRBV6-1 with TRBJ2-6; 7 bases fit TRBD2. Losses at the gene ends were 4 bases for V and 0 bases for J; bases not matched to a gene: 6. The CDR3 runs 17 residues. In germline, CDR1 is MNHNS, CDR2 SASEGT. The CDR3 is CASSVSGQSSGANVLTF. As DNA, the CDR3 is TGTGCCAGCAGTGTTAGCGGGCAGAGCTCTGGGGCCAACGTCCTGACTTTC.

The V call is TRBV9, the J call TRBJ2-3; D is ambiguous. CDR1 is SGDLS, CDR2 YYNGEE, per germline. V dropped 0 bases and J dropped 5 bases, with 10 bases sitting between them. The CDR3 contains 14 residues. The CDR3 nucleotides are TGTGCCAGCAGCGTAGAGGGCCTGAGAGATACGCAGTATTTT. Translated, it gives CASSVEGLRDTQYF.